The clone carrying this T cell receptor beta chain was detected only a few times. Its specificity is unknown. V lost 7 bases to trimming and J lost 6 bases; unmatched junction nucleotides: 4. Germline V CDR1 and CDR2: LNHDA, SQIVND (reference sequence). This CDR3 has 13 residues. The record originates from a study of T cell repertoires in cytomegalovirus infection. For the study at large: Both CMV infection and a matching HLA type were indicated by public TCR beta signatures.

Study-wide results and limits: Predominance within the ex vivo response was attributable to HLA-C-restricted CMV-specific TCR beta clonotypes. Frequencies of public TCR beta families were cumulated, and this identified carriers of CMV plus the relevant HLA.

TCRdb used MiXCR to reprocess the reads, holding one entry per CDR3 protein. The table has 350,000 to 550,000 distinct CDR3 sequences, approximately 31% seen once; the top ten hold approximately 13%. The sample was PBMCs. The V call is TRBV19, the J call TRBJ1-2, with 11 bases that match TRBD1. The receptor was derived from a human donor in good health (CMV status not recorded). Some clones in this sample may be carry-over from other donors' samples. CDR3 DNA sequence: TGTGCCAGTACGGGACAGGGGGTAAATGGCTACACCTTC. This gives the protein CASTGQGVNGYTF.